This record looks at one T cell receptor beta chain sequence and its context. What it recognizes is unknown. These data are taken from a study of OX40 agonist ivuxolimab in advanced cancers. Assay: immunoSEQ multiplex PCR; the TCRdb copy retains only in-frame clones and omits some. The sample has 95,000 to 100,000 clones; 80% to 95% are singletons. Whole-study findings and limits: Clonal expansion was seen in CD4+ and CD8+ blood T cells by week 6 at 0.1 to 3.0 mg/kg.

Here the sequenced sample was CD4+ or CD8+ T cells sorted from blood, taken in a trial of the OX40 agonist ivuxolimab. The clonotype comes from an adult with an advanced solid tumor such as melanoma, head and neck, liver or kidney cancer.

For the CDR3, the DNA is TGTGCCTGGAGACCCGGGACAGGGTCAGTTGGTGGCTACACCTTC. Its protein is CAWRPGTGSVGGYTF. The chain couples TRBV30 to TRBJ1-2; 9 bases align to TRBD1. Germline V gene lookup returns CDR1 GTSNPN and CDR2 SVGIG (reference sequence). The CDR3 runs 15 residues. Trimming took 3 bases from V and 7 from J; bases not matched to a gene: 12. The variable domain in full, with the rest retrieved from reference TRBV30 and TRBJ1-2, is SQTIHQWPATLVQPVGSPLSLECTVEGTSNPNLYWYRQAAGRGLQLLFYSVGIGQISSEVPQNLSASRPQDRQFILSSKKLLLSDSGFYLCAWRPGTGSVGGYTFGSGTRLTVV.